Given below is one T cell receptor (beta chain) in context. TCRdb keeps only in-frame clones here, not all; method: immunoSEQ multiplex PCR. The sample has about 140,000 clones, around 82% seen once. This sample was included in a study of blood T cell repertoires in COVID-19. Overall study: The United States, Italy and Spain provided the acute and convalescent COVID-19 samples. In each case, the material was cDNA or gDNA derived from T cells, B-cell-depleted T cells, or PBMCs.

Participants spanned ages about 18 to 89 years and resided in 20 to 30 US areas. Clinical history as reported by participants underpinned cohort assignment. V was trimmed by 6 bases and J by 2 bases, leaving 14 bases between them. There are 15 residues in the CDR3. Germline V lookup: CDR1 SGHTA, CDR2 FQGNSA. This chain joins TRBV7-2 and TRBJ2-1; D may be TRBD1 (6 bases). This clonotype was sampled from a man aged 40-49 years with acute COVID-19. Sequenced material: PBMCs or T cells enriched from blood (not recorded which). CDR3 amino acids: CASSPTGLPYNEQFF. DNA of the CDR3: TGTGCCAGCAGTCCAACAGGGCTACCCTACAATGAGCAGTTCTTC.